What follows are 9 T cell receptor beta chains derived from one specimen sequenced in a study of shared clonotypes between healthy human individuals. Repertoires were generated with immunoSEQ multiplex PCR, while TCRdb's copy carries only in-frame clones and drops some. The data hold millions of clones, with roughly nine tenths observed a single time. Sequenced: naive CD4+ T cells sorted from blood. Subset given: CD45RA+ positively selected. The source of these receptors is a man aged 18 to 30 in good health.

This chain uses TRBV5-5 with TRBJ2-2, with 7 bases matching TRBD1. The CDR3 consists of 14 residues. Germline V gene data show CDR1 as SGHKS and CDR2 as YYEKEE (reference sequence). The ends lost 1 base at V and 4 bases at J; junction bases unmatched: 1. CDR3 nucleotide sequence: TGTGCCAGCAGCTTGACAGGGGTCACCGGGGAGCTGTTTTTT. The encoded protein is CASSLTGVTGELFF.

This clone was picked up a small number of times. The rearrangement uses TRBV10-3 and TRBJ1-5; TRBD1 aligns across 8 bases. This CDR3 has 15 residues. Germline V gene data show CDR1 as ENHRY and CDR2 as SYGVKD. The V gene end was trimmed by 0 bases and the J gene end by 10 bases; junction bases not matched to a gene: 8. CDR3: CAISESGTGQEPQHF. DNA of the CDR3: TGTGCCATCAGTGAGTCGGGAACGGGACAGGAACCCCAGCATTTT.

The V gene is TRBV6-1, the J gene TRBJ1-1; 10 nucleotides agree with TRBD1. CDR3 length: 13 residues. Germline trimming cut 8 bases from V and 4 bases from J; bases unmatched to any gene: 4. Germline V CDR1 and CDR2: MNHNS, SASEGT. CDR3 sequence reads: CASGDRGLTEAFF. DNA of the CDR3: TGTGCCAGCGGCGACAGGGGGCTCACTGAAGCTTTCTTT.

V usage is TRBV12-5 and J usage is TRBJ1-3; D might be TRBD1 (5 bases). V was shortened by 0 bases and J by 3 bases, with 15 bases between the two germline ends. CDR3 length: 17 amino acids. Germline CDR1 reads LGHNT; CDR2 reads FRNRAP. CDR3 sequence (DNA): TGTGCTAGTGGTTTGGTAACACAAACAGGTTTTGGAAACACCATATATTTT. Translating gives CASGLVTQTGFGNTIYF. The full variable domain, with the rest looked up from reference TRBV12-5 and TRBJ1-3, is DARVTQTPRHKVTEMGQEVTMRCQPILGHNTVFWYRQTMMQGLELLAYFRNRAPLDDSGMPKDRFSAEMPDATLATLKIQPSEPRDSAVYFCASGLVTQTGFGNTIYFGEGSWLTVV.

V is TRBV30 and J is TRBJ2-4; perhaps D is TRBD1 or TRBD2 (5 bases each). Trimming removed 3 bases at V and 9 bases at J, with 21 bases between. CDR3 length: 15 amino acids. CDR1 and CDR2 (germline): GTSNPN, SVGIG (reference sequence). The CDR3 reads CAWRGTNWPDSIQYF. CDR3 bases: TGTGCCTGGAGGGGGACGAATTGGCCCGACTCCATTCAGTACTTC.

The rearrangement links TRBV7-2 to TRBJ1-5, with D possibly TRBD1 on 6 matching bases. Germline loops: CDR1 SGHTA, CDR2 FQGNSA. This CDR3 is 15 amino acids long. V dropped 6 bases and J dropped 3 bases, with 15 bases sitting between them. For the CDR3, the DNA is TGTGCCAGCAGTCTTCGTGGGGGGCTCAATCAGCCCCAGCATTTT. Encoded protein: CASSLRGGLNQPQHF.

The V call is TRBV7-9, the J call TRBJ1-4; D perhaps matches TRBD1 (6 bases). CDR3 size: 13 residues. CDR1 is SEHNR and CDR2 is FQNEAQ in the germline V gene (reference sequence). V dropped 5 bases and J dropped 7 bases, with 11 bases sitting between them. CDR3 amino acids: CASSRGDIEKLFF. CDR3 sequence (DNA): TGTGCCAGCAGCCGCGGGGACATTGAAAAACTGTTTTTT.

The CDR3 loop is CAWSVGSHTGELFF. The DNA of the CDR3 is TGTGCCTGGAGTGTAGGATCGCACACCGGGGAGCTGTTTTTT. The rearrangement joins TRBV30 to TRBJ2-2; D uncertain. Germline V gene data show CDR1 as GTSNPN and CDR2 as SVGIG (reference sequence). Trimming removed 0 bases from V and 3 bases from J, with 8 bases in between. This CDR3 is built from 14 residues.

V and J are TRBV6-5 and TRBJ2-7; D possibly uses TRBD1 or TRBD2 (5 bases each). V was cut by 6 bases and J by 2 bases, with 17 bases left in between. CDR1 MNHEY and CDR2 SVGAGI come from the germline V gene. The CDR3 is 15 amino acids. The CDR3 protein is CASSREGRGPYEQYF. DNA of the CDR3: TGTGCCAGCAGCCGCGAGGGAAGGGGACCCTACGAGCAGTACTTC.